The sequence of this T cell receptor beta chain was determined in a study of cytomegalovirus exposure and HLA in healthy donors. CDR3 length: 14 residues. The V gene lost 4 bases and the J gene lost 0 bases, with 8 bases spanning the gap. From germline, CDR1 is WNHNN and CDR2 SYGVQD (reference sequence). Repertoires were generated with immunoSEQ multiplex PCR, while TCRdb's copy carries only in-frame clones and drops some. The sample gives about 150,000 clones, approximately 90% of which show up once; about 0.7% is in the top ten. The donors were part of the roughly 120-subject validation cohort, which stood apart from the roughly 700-subject first cohort.

Input material: PBMCs. This sequence joins TRBV10-1 and TRBJ2-3; D remains unclear. The receptor comes from a man aged 18 to 35 in good health and CMV-seronegative. CDR3 DNA sequence: TGCGCCAGCAGTGGCGGCTTTAGCACAGATACGCAGTATTTT. It is translated as CASSGGFSTDTQYF.